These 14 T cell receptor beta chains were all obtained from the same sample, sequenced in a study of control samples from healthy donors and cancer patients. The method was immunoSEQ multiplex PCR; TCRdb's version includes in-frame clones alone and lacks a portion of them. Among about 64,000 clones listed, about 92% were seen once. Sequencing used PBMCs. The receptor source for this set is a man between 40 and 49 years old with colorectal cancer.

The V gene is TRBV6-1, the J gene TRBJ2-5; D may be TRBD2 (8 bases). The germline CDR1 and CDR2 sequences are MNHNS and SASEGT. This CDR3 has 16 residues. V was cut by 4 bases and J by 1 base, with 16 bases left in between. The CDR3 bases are TGTGCCAGCAGTGGTTTACAGGGGACTAGCCAAGAGACCCAGTACTTC. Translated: CASSGLQGTSQETQYF.

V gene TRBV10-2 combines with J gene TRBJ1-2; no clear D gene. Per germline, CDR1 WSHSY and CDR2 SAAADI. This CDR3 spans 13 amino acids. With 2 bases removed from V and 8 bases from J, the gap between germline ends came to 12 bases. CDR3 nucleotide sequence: TGCGCCAGCAGTGAGGGAGGCAACACGGGCTACACCTTC. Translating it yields CASSEGGNTGYTF.

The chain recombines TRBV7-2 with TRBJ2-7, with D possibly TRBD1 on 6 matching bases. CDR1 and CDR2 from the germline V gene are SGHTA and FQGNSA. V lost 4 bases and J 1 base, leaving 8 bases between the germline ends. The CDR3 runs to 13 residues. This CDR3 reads CASSYGQSYEQYF. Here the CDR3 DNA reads TGTGCCAGCAGCTACGGACAGTCCTACGAGCAGTACTTC. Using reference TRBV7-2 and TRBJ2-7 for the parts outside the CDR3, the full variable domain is GAGVSQSPSNKVTEKGKDVELRCDPISGHTALYWYRQSLGQGLEFLIYFQGNSAPDKSGLPSDRFSAERTGGSVSTLTIQRTQQEDSAVYLCASSYGQSYEQYFGPGTRLTVT.

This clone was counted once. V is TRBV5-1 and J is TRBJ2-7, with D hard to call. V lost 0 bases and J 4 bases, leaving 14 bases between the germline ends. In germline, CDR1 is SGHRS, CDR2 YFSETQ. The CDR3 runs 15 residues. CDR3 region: CASSLAFQAQYEQYF. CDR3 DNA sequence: TGCGCCAGCAGCTTGGCCTTCCAGGCTCAATACGAGCAGTACTTC. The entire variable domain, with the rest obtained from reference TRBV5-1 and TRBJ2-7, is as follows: KAGVTQTPRYLIKTRGQQVTLSCSPISGHRSVSWYQQTPGQGLQFLFEYFSETQRNKGNFPGRFSGRQFSNSRSEMNVSTLELGDSALYLCASSLAFQAQYEQYFGPGTRLTVT.

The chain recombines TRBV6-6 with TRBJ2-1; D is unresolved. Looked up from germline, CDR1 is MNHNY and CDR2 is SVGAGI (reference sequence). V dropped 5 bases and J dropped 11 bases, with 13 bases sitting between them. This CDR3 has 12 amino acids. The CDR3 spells CASSPKALQQFF. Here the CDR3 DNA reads TGTGCCAGCAGTCCCAAAGCCCTCCAGCAGTTCTTC.

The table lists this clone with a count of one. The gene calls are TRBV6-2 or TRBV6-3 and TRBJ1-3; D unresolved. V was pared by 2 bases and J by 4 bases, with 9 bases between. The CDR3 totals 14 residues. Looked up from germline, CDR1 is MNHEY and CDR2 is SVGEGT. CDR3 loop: CASSYPVGGNTIYF. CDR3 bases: TGTGCCAGCAGTTACCCGGTCGGAGGAAACACCATATATTTT.

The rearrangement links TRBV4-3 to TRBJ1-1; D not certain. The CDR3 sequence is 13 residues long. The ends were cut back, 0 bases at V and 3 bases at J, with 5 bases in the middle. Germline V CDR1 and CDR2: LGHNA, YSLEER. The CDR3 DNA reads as TGCGCCAGCAGCCAAGACGGATACACTGAAGCTTTCTTT. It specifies CASSQDGYTEAFF.

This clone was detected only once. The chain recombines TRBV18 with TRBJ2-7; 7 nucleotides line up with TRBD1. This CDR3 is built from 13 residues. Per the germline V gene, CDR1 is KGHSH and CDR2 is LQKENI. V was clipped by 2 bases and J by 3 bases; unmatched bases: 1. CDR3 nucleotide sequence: TGTGCCAGCTCACCAGGGACAGACTACGAGCAGTACTTC. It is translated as CASSPGTDYEQYF. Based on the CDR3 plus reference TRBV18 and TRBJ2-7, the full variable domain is NAGVMQNPRHLVRRRGQEARLRCSPMKGHSHVYWYRQLPEEGLKFMVYLQKENIIDESGMPKERFSAEFPKEGPSILRIQQVVRGDSAAYFCASSPGTDYEQYFGPGTRLTVT.

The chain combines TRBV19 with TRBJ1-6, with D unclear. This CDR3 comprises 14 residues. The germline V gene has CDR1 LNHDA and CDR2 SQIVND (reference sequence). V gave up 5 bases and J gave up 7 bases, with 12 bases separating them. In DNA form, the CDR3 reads TGTGCCAGTAGTGAGGCGGGCCGGAATTCACCCCTCCACTTT. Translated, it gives CASSEAGRNSPLHF.

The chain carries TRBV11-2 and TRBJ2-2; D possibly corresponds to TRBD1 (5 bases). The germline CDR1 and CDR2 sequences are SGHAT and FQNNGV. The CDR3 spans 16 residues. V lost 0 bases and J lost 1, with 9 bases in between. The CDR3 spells CASSLEGTGNTGELFF. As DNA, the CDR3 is TGTGCCAGCAGCTTAGAAGGAACAGGGAACACCGGGGAGCTGTTTTTT.

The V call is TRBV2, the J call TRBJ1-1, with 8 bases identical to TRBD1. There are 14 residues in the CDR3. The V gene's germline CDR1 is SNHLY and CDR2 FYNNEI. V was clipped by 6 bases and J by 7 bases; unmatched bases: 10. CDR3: CASRETGGWGEAFF. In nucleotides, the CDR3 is TGTGCCAGCAGAGAAACAGGGGGGTGGGGTGAAGCTTTCTTT.

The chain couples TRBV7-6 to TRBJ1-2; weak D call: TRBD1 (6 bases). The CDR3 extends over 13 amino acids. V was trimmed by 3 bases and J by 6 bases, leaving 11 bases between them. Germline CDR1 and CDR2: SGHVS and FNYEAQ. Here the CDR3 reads CASSLGGLNGYTF. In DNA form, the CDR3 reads TGTGCCAGCAGCTTGGGGGGGCTGAATGGCTACACCTTC.

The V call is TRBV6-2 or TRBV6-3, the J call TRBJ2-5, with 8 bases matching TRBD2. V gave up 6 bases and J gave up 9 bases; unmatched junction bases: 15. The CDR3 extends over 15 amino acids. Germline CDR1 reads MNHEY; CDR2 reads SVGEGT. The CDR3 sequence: CASSVLAAKHPPQYF. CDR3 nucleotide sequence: TGTGCCAGCAGCGTACTAGCGGCAAAACACCCTCCCCAGTACTTC.

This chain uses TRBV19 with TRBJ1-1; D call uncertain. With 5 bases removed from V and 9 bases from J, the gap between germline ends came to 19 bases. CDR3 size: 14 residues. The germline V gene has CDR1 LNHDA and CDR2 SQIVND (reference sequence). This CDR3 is CASSLQPTSRQAFF. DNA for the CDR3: TGTGCCAGTAGTCTTCAACCCACCTCAAGGCAAGCTTTCTTT.